These 19 T cell receptor beta chains were sequenced from one sample in a study of T cells expressing NK-cell markers. TCRdb reanalyzed the 5' RACE reads and collapses them to one entry per CDR3 protein, without DNA. The data include about 260,000 distinct CDR3 sequences; the top ten clones carry roughly 4.2%. The source material was blood T cells: a sorted CD56 or NKG2C T cell subset, CD4+ or CD8+ T cells, or bulk PBMC T cells (not recorded which). The receptors come from a woman aged 18-69 years in good health.

Here the CDR3 reads CASSRGRTGANVLTF. The chain is built from TRBV5-1 and TRBJ2-6; TCRdb's assignment of TRBD1 cannot be checked, as there is no DNA. The CDR3 spans 15 residues. CDR1 is SGHRS and CDR2 is YFSETQ in the germline V gene.

The genes are TRBV5-1 and TRBJ2-7; TCRdb picks TRBD1, but there is no DNA to check that call. The CDR3 spans 12 residues. Germline assignment: CDR1 SGHRS and CDR2 YFSETQ. CDR3: CASSDTGSEQYF. Full variable domain (rest looked up from reference TRBV5-1 and TRBJ2-7): KAGVTQTPRYLIKTRGQQVTLSCSPISGHRSVSWYQQTPGQGLQFLFEYFSETQRNKGNFPGRFSGRQFSNSRSEMNVSTLELGDSALYLCASSDTGSEQYFGPGTRLTVT.

The V call is TRBV7-3, the J call TRBJ2-3; TCRdb's D gene call, TRBD2, goes unchecked for lack of DNA. This CDR3 spans 15 amino acids. Germline CDR1 is SGHTA and CDR2 is FQGTGA. CDR3 residues: CASSLGREPIGTQYF.

The rearrangement uses TRBV18 and TRBJ2-5. The CDR3 consists of 16 residues. CDR1 KGHSH and CDR2 LQKENI come from the germline V gene. Here the CDR3 reads CASSLSPRTDQETQYF.

The V call is TRBV18, the J call TRBJ2-7; checking the TCRdb D call of TRBD2 is not possible without DNA. CDR1 and CDR2 from the germline V gene are KGHSH and LQKENI. This CDR3 spans 15 amino acids. CDR3 in amino acids: CASSPIAGGAYEQYF.

V and J are TRBV29-1 and TRBJ2-4. This CDR3 comprises 13 residues. The germline V gene has CDR1 SQVTM and CDR2 ANQGSEA. CDR3 region: CSVVVVGRNIQYF. The whole variable domain, filled in from reference TRBV29-1 and TRBJ2-4, reads SAVISQKPSRDICQRGTSLTIQCQVDSQVTMMFWYRQQPGQSLTLIATANQGSEATYESGFVIDKFPISRPNLTFSTLTVSNMSPEDSSIYLCSVVVVGRNIQYFGAGTRLSVL.

The chain carries TRBV20-1 and TRBJ1-1. The CDR3 is 13 residues long. CDR1 and CDR2 (germline): DFQATT, SNEGSKA (reference sequence). The CDR3 sequence: CSARGRPRFEAFF.

The chain employs TRBV12-3 or TRBV12-4 and TRBJ1-3. This CDR3 has 13 residues. The chain's CDR3 is CASSLGDRNTIYF.

The chain joins TRBV10-3 to TRBJ2-1; the TRBD2 assignment by TCRdb is unverifiable without DNA. Looked up from germline, CDR1 is ENHRY and CDR2 is SYGVKD. The CDR3 has 15 amino acids. The CDR3 spells CAISQTSGSENEQFF.

The V gene is TRBV20-1, the J gene TRBJ1-2; TCRdb calls TRBD1, which cannot be checked without DNA. Per germline, CDR1 DFQATT and CDR2 SNEGSKA (reference sequence). This CDR3 spans 13 amino acids. The CDR3 protein is CSARVGTPGGYTF.

The chain is built from TRBV20-1 and TRBJ2-3. The CDR3 extends over 11 amino acids. Per the germline V gene, CDR1 is DFQATT and CDR2 is SNEGSKA (reference sequence). The CDR3 sequence is CSAPTSDTQYF.

J is TRBJ2-1 and V is TRBV24-1; TCRdb's assignment of TRBD1 cannot be checked, as there is no DNA. This CDR3 has 15 residues. The germline V gene has CDR1 KGHDR and CDR2 SFDVKD. The CDR3 loop reads CATSDQGRGGGEQFF.

The chain employs TRBV7-2 and TRBJ2-1; the D call from TCRdb, TRBD1, cannot be confirmed without DNA. This CDR3 contains 14 residues. Per the germline V gene, CDR1 is SGHTA and CDR2 is FQGNSA. The CDR3 protein is CASSTDRINNEQFF.

The chain joins TRBV12-3 or TRBV12-4 to TRBJ2-5; without DNA, the TCRdb call of TRBD2 cannot be checked. CDR3 size: 14 residues. This CDR3 is CASSHRLVRETQYF.

The chain joins TRBV9 to TRBJ2-1; TCRdb's assignment of TRBD2 cannot be checked, as there is no DNA. Germline CDR1 and CDR2: SGDLS and YYNGEE. This CDR3 is built from 19 residues. CDR3 loop: CASSPGGLAGGSSYNEQFF.

V and J are TRBV20-1 and TRBJ2-7. Germline CDR1 is DFQATT and CDR2 is SNEGSKA (reference sequence). The CDR3 is made up of 13 amino acids. The CDR3 reads CSARGLVMHEQYF.

This chain joins TRBV20-1 and TRBJ1-5. Germline V gene data show CDR1 as DFQATT and CDR2 as SNEGSKA (reference sequence). The CDR3 has 13 residues. This CDR3 is CSALLELNQPQHF.

This sequence joins TRBV5-1 and TRBJ1-1; TCRdb's D gene call, TRBD1, goes unchecked for lack of DNA. This CDR3 comprises 12 residues. Germline loops: CDR1 SGHRS, CDR2 YFSETQ. CDR3 amino acids: CASSPEGAKAFF.

CDR3 amino acids: CASSPTGANYGYTF. V usage is TRBV12-3 or TRBV12-4 and J usage is TRBJ1-2; absent DNA, TCRdb's TRBD1 call cannot be checked. The CDR3 has 14 amino acids.